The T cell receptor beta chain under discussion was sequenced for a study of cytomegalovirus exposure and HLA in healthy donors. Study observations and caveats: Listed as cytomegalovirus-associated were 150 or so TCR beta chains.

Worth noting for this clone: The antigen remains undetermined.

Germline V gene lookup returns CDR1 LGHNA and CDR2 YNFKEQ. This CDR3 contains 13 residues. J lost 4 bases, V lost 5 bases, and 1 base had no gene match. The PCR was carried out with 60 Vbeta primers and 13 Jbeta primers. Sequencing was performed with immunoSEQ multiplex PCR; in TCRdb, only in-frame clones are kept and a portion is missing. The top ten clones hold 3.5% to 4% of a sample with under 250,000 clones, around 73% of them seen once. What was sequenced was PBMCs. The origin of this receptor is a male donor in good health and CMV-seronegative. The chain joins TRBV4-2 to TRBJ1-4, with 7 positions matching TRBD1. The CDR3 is CASSRGLNEKLFF. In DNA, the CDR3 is TGTGCCAGCAGCAGGGGGCTTAATGAAAAACTGTTTTTT.